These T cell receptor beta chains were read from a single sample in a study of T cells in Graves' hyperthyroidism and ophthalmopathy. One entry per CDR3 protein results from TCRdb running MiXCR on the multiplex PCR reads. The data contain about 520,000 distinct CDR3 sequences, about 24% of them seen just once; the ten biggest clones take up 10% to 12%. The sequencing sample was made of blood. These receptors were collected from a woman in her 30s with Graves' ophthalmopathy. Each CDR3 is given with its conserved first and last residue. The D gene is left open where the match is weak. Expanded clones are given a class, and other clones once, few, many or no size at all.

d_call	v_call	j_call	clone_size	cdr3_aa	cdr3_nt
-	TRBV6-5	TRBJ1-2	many	CASSSGNYGYTF	TGTGCCAGCAGTTCCGGTAACTATGGCTACACCTTC
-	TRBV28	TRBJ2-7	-	CASTQPGTSYEQYF	TGTGCCAGCACCCAGCCCGGGACCTCCTACGAGCAGTACTTC
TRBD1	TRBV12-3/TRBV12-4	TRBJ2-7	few	CASRSGTVYEQYF	TGTGCCAGCAGATCCGGGACAGTCTACGAGCAGTACTTC
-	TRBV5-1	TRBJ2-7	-	CASSRGWVDESYEQYF	TGCGCCAGCAGCAGGGGGTGGGTCGATGAATCCTACGAGCAGTACTTC
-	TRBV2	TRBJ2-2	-	CASSVADEGTGELFF	TGTGCCAGCAGTGTAGCCGACGAGGGAACCGGGGAGCTGTTTTTT
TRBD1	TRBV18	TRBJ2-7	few	CASSLGQGANEQYF	TGTGCCAGCTCACTTGGGCAGGGGGCCAACGAGCAGTACTTC
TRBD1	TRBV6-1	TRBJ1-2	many	CASARGTNYGYTF	TGTGCCAGCGCCAGGGGGACTAACTATGGCTACACCTTC
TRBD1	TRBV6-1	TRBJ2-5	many	CASSRGTGETQYF	TGTGCCAGCAGCCGCGGGACAGGGGAGACCCAGTACTTC
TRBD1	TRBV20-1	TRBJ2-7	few	CSASGTGISYEQYF	TGCAGTGCTAGCGGGACAGGCATATCCTACGAGCAGTACTTC
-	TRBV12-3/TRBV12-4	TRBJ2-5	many	CASTPGPTQGETQYF	TGTGCCAGCACCCCCGGGCCTACCCAGGGCGAGACCCAGTACTTC
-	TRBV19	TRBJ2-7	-	CASSPRQGGLYEQYF	TGTGCCAGTAGTCCTCGACAGGGAGGGCTCTACGAGCAGTACTTC
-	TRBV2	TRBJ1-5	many	CASSEVEQPQHF	TGTGCCAGCAGTGAAGTTGAACAGCCCCAGCATTTT
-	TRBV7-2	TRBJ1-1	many	CASSLAGPLMNTEALF	TGTGCCAGCAGCTTAGCGGGGCCCCTGATGAACACTGAAGCTCTCTTT
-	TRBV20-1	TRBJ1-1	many	CSARRTPGTEAFF	TGCAGTGCCAGGCGGACGCCTGGCACTGAAGCTTTCTTT
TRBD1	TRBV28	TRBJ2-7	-	CASRWGQGANEQYF	TGTGCCAGCAGATGGGGCCAGGGGGCAAACGAGCAGTACTTC
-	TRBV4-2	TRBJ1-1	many	CASSPPGGRTEAFF	TGTGCCAGCAGCCCCCCCGGGGGGCGGACTGAAGCTTTCTTT
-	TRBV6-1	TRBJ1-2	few	CASSGNRVGDGYTF	TGTGCCAGCAGTGGGAACAGGGTGGGGGATGGCTACACCTTC
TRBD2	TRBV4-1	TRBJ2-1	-	CASSQDRTSGPEQFF	TGCGCCAGCAGCCAAGATAGGACTAGCGGTCCTGAGCAGTTCTTC
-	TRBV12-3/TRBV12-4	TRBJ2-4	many	CASRDGLFKNIQYF	TGTGCCAGCAGGGACGGCCTCTTCAAAAACATTCAGTACTTC
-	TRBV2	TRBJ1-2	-	CASKEGHGYTF	TGTGCCAGCAAGGAGGGGCATGGCTACACCTTC
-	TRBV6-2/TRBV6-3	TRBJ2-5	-	CASSGQPEETQYF	TGTGCCAGCAGTGGACAGCCAGAGGAGACCCAGTACTTC
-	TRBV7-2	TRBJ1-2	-	CASSLAGPGDYGYTF	TGTGCCAGCAGCTTAGCGGGGCCCGGTGACTATGGCTACACCTTC
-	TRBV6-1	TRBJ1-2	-	CASSNLHYGYTF	TGTGCCAGCAGTAATCTCCACTATGGCTACACCTTC
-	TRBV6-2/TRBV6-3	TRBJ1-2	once	CASSYFNEDATSYTF	TGTGCCAGCAGTTATTTTAATGAGGACGCCACTAGCTACACCTTC
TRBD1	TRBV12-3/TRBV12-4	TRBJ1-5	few	CASSPTGLFGNQPQHF	TGTGCCAGCAGCCCGACAGGGTTGTTTGGCAATCAGCCCCAGCATTTT
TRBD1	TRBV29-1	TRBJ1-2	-	CSVEQGANGYTF	TGCAGCGTTGAGCAGGGGGCTAATGGCTACACCTTC
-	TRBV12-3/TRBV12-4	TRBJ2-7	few	CASSFAPGGYEQYF	TGTGCCAGCAGTTTTGCGCCAGGTGGCTACGAGCAGTACTTC
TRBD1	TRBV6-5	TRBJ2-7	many	CASSYRDSYEQYF	TGTGCCAGCAGTTACCGGGACAGCTACGAGCAGTACTTC
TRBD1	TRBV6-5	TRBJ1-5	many	CASSYGTGHQPQHF	TGTGCCAGCAGTTACGGGACAGGTCATCAGCCCCAGCATTTT
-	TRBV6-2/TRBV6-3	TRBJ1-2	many	CASSYEEPGYTF	TGTGCCAGCAGTTACGAGGAGCCCGGCTACACCTTC
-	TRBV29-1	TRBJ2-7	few	CSVGERGSYEQYF	TGCAGCGTGGGGGAGAGGGGGAGCTACGAGCAGTACTTC
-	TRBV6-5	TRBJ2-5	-	CASSYSRGVGGPETQYF	TGTGCCAGCAGTTACTCGAGGGGTGTCGGGGGCCCAGAGACCCAGTACTTC
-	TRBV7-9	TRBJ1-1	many	CASSPEVRGAFF	TGTGCCAGCAGCCCCGAGGTCAGGGGAGCTTTCTTT
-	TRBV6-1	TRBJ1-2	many	CASSARVYGYTF	TGTGCCAGCAGTGCCCGGGTATATGGCTACACCTTC
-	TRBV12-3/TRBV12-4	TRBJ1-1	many	CASSPQELQEAFF	TGTGCCAGCAGCCCCCAGGAGCTCCAGGAAGCTTTCTTT
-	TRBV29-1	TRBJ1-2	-	CSAAGVGYGYTF	TGCAGCGCCGCGGGTGTTGGCTATGGCTACACCTTC
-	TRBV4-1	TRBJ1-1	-	CASSQEGAGQNTEAFF	TGCGCCAGCAGCCAAGAAGGAGCAGGGCAGAACACTGAAGCTTTCTTT
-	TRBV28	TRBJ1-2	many	CASSTPGSYGYTF	TGTGCCAGCAGTACCCCAGGGTCCTATGGCTACACCTTC
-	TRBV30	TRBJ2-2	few	CAWSVIVGELFF	TGTGCCTGGAGTGTAATAGTCGGGGAGCTGTTTTTT
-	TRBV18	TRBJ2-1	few	CASSPIGGDNNEQSF	TGTGCCAGCTCACCAATCGGGGGTGATAACAATGAGCAGTCCTTC
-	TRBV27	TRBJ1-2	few	CASTPGVAIRPGRQDGYTF	TGTGCCAGCACCCCCGGGGTAGCCATCAGACCAGGGCGACAGGATGGCTACACCTTC
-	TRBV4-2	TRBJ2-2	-	CASSQDRAQNTGELFF	TGTGCCAGCAGCCAAGATCGAGCGCAGAACACCGGGGAGCTGTTTTTT
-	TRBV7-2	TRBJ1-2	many	CASSLKVTANYGYTF	TGTGCCAGCAGCTTGAAGGTGACGGCTAACTATGGCTACACCTTC
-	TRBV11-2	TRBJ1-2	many	CASRNIVTLGYTF	TGTGCCAGCCGAAATATTGTGACTCTCGGCTACACCTTC
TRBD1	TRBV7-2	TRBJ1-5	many	CASSKGAWVRDQPQHF	TGTGCCAGCAGCAAGGGGGCTTGGGTGCGTGATCAGCCCCAGCATTTT